This entry features one T cell receptor beta chain sequence. This sample was taken from a study of control samples from healthy donors and cancer patients. Method: immunoSEQ multiplex PCR; TCRdb's copy keeps in-frame clones and lacks some. The table has approximately 94,000 clones, more than 75% seen once. The V end lost 5 bases, the J end lost 0 bases, and 18 bases lay between the germline ends. CDR1 is SNHLY and CDR2 is FYNNEI in the germline V gene. The CDR3 sequence is 17 residues long. V is TRBV2 and J is TRBJ2-3; D may correspond to TRBD1 or TRBD2 (5 bases each). Material for sequencing was blood. This sequence originates from a woman in her fifties or sixties in good health. The CDR3 protein is CASSQGVIYDSTDTQYF. In DNA, the CDR3 is TGTGCCAGCAGTCAGGGAGTCATATACGATAGCACAGATACGCAGTATTTT. Drawing the rest from reference TRBV2 and TRBJ2-3, the complete variable domain is EPEVTQTPSHQVTQMGQEVILRCVPISNHLYFYWYRQILGQKVEFLVSFYNNEISEKSEIFDDQFSVERPDGSNFTLKIRSTKLEDSAMYFCASSQGVIYDSTDTQYFGPGTRLTVL.